This T cell receptor beta chain was captured in a study of lymphopenia after photon versus proton radiotherapy. Whole-study results and caveats: After the lymphocyte nadir, photon-treated repertoires showed oligoclonal expansion, especially of CD8+ Temra cells.

Trimming cost V 5 bases and J 0 bases; bases outside gene matches: 7. Germline loops: CDR1 KGHSH, CDR2 LQKENI. The CDR3 spans 16 residues. Note on this clone: The antigen remains undetermined.

The method was immunoSEQ multiplex PCR; TCRdb's version includes in-frame clones alone and lacks a portion of them. The sample shows roughly 23,000 clones, 92% of them seen only once. The TCR was taken from a woman between 65 and 79 years old with pancreatic cancer. Some clones in this sample may be carry-over from other donors' samples. Sample: peripheral blood, taken from a patient treated with proton-based radiotherapy. The chain joins TRBV18 to TRBJ1-3; 7 nucleotides match TRBD1. The CDR3 DNA reads as TGTGCCAGCTCAGCGCCGGGACAGAGCTCTGGAAACACCATATATTTT. This translates into CASSAPGQSSGNTIYF.